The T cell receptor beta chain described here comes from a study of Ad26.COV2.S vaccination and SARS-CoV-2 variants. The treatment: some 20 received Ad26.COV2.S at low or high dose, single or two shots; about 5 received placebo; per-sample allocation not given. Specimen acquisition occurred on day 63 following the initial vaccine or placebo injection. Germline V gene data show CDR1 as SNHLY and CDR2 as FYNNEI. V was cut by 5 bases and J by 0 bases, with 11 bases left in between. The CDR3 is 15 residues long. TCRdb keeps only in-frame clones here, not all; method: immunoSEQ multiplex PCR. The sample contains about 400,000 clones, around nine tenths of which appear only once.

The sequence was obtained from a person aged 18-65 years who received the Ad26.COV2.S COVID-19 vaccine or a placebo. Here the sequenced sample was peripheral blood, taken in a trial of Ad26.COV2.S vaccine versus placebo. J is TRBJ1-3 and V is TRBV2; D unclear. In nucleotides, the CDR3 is TGTGCCAGCAGTCAAACCGGGATCTCTGGAAACACCATATATTTT. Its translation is CASSQTGISGNTIYF.